This T cell receptor beta chain emerged from a study of blood T cell repertoires in COVID-19. As for the study in general: Sample material is recorded as cDNA or gDNA derived from T cells, B-cell-depleted T cells, or PBMCs.

This clone was observed many times. Original data processing: Reference gene primer amplification gave estimated nucleated cell counts. Sequencing was performed with immunoSEQ multiplex PCR; in TCRdb, only in-frame clones are kept and a portion is missing. From that table come the V and J calls and clone size; the DNA was used to work out D and trimming. Of 150,000 to 200,000 clones listed, roughly 73% were seen once; the top ten hold around 2.8%. J gave up 7 bases and V 6 bases, and 14 bases lay outside the gene matches. Germline V gene lookup returns CDR1 MDHEN and CDR2 SYDVKM. The CDR3 is 15 amino acids.

The receptor's source is a man aged 65-85 years with acute or convalescent COVID-19. V gene TRBV28 combines with J gene TRBJ2-5, with 7 bases aligning to TRBD2. The sample comprised peripheral blood. This chain's CDR3 is CASSLPTSATRTQYF. For the CDR3, the DNA is TGTGCCAGCAGCCTTCCCACTAGCGCCACCCGGACCCAGTACTTC.